The clone carrying this T cell receptor beta chain was found a few times. The data stem from a study of control samples from healthy donors and cancer patients. TCRdb keeps only in-frame clones here, not all; method: immunoSEQ multiplex PCR. In the table there are roughly 89,000 clones, roughly 89% of which are singletons. The receptor comes from a man between 50 and 59 years old in good health. Sequenced sample: blood.

The CDR3, as DNA: TGTGCCACCAGCCTACGTCCTAATAGAGACAGCACCGGCTACACCTTC. Amino acids: CATSLRPNRDSTGYTF. The chain links TRBV15 to TRBJ1-2; D perhaps matches TRBD1 (5 bases). The CDR3 is 16 amino acids. The germline gives CDR1 LNHNV, CDR2 YYDKDF (reference sequence). V lost 5 bases to trimming and J lost 8 bases, with 24 bases between them.